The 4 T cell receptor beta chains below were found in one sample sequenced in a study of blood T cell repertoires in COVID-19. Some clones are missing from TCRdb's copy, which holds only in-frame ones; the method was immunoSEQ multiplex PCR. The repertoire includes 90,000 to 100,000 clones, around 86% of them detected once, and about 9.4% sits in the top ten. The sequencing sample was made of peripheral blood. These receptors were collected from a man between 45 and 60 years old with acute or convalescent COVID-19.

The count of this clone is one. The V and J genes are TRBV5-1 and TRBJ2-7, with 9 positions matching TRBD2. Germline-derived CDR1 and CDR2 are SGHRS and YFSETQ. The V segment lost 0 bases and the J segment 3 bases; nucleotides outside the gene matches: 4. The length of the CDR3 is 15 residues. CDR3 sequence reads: CASSLGIAGVYEQYF. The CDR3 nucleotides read TGCGCCAGCAGCTTGGGAATAGCGGGAGTCTACGAGCAGTACTTC. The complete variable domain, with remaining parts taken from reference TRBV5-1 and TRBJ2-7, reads KAGVTQTPRYLIKTRGQQVTLSCSPISGHRSVSWYQQTPGQGLQFLFEYFSETQRNKGNFPGRFSGRQFSNSRSEMNVSTLELGDSALYLCASSLGIAGVYEQYFGPGTRLTVT.

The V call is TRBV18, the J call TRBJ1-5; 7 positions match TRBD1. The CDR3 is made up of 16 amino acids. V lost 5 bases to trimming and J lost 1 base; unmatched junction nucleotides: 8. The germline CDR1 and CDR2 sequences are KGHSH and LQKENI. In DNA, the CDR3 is TGTGCCAGCTCATTCCAGGGGGACTGGAGCAATCAGCCCCAGCATTTT. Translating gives CASSFQGDWSNQPQHF.

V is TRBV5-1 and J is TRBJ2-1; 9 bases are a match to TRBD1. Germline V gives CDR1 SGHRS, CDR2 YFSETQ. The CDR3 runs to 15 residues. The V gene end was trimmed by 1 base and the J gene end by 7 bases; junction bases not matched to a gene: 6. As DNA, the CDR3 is TGCGCCAGCAGCTTGCAAGCCGGGACAGGGAATGAGCAGTTCTTC. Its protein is CASSLQAGTGNEQFF. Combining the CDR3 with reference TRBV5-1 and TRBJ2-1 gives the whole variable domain KAGVTQTPRYLIKTRGQQVTLSCSPISGHRSVSWYQQTPGQGLQFLFEYFSETQRNKGNFPGRFSGRQFSNSRSEMNVSTLELGDSALYLCASSLQAGTGNEQFFGPGTRLTVL.

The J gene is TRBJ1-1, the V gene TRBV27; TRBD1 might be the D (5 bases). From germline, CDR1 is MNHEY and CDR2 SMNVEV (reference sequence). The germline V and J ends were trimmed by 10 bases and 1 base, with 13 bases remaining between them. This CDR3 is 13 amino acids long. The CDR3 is CATSTDPNTEAFF. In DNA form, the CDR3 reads TGTGCCACCTCGACAGACCCGAACACTGAAGCTTTCTTT.